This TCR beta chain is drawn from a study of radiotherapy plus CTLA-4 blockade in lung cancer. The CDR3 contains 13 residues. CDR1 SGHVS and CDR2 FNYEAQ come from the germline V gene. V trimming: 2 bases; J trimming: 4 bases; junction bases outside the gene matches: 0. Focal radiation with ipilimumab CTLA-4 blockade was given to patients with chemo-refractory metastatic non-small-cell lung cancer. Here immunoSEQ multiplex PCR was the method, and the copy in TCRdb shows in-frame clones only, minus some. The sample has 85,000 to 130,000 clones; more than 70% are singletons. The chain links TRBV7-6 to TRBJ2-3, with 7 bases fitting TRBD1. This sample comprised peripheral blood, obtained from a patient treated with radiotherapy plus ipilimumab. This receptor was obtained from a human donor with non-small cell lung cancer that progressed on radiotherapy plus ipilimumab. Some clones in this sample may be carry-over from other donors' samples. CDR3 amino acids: CASSLQGADTQYF. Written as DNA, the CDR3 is TGTGCCAGCAGCTTACAGGGGGCAGATACGCAGTATTTT.